This TCR beta chain was found in a study of T cells in localized non-small cell lung cancer. The assay was immunoSEQ multiplex PCR, and TCRdb's table has in-frame clones only and misses some. Of tens of thousands of clones listed, 85% to 90% are singletons. The study, taken as a whole, reports: As only one tumor region underwent sequencing, heterogeneity remains possible. Turning up in adjacent lung were a median approximately 50 of the top 100 tumor clones. Elevated circulating T cell density in blood was associated with longer overall survival. In uninvolved adjacent lung, T cell clonality reached its highest value, exceeding tumor.

V shed 4 bases and J shed 3 bases, with 3 bases lying between them. This CDR3 contains 12 residues. The germline CDR1 and CDR2 sequences are SGHTA and FQGNSA. To note about this clone: Its antigen is undetermined.

Material: peripheral blood, obtained before any cancer treatment. The receptor was isolated from a woman aged 35 to 75 with stage I lung adenocarcinoma. This rearrangement joins TRBV7-2 to TRBJ2-2, with D hard to call. The CDR3 DNA follows: TGTGCCAGCAGCTCAGACACCGGGGAGCTGTTTTTT. Encoded protein: CASSSDTGELFF.